The subject of this entry is one TCR beta chain. Repertoires were generated with immunoSEQ multiplex PCR, while TCRdb's copy carries only in-frame clones and drops some. Among 58,000 or so clones listed, 90% were seen once. This record comes from a study of T cell changes during pregnancy in multiple sclerosis. The source is a female donor in good health, enrolled as a control in a pregnancy study. This sample comprised peripheral blood, obtained in the first trimester of pregnancy.

CDR3 loop: CASSFWTRLTDTQYF. The CDR3 DNA reads as TGTGCCAGCAGTTTTTGGACTAGACTCACAGATACGCAGTATTTT. The chain couples TRBV6-1 to TRBJ2-3, with TRBD2 matching over 7 bases. Germline CDR1 and CDR2: MNHNS and SASEGT. This CDR3 contains 15 residues. V shed 5 bases and J 2 bases; nucleotides not matched to a gene: 7.